Following are 4 T cell receptor beta chains from one sample sequenced in a study of T cells in Graves' hyperthyroidism and ophthalmopathy. Amplified TCR beta CDR3 regions derived from RNA transcripts. A set of HTBI primers served as the primers for a first-round RT-PCR of the TCR CDR3. Each CDR3 protein gets one entry after TCRdb re-called the multiplex PCR reads with MiXCR. The data hold over 700,000 distinct CDR3 sequences, with approximately 40% observed a single time. The sequencing sample was made of blood. These TCRs come from a man younger than 30 with Graves' hyperthyroidism.

This clonotype has just a few counts. The chain couples TRBV20-1 to TRBJ2-7; 8 nucleotides line up with TRBD1. J lost 3 bases, V lost 6 bases, and 7 bases had no gene match. The germline V gene encodes CDR1 DFQATT and CDR2 SNEGSKA (reference sequence). This CDR3 has 13 amino acids. CDR3: CSAPGQAFYEQYF. CDR3 in DNA: TGCAGTGCCCCGGGACAGGCGTTCTACGAGCAGTACTTC.

V is TRBV7-9 and J is TRBJ2-1; possibly TRBD1 for D (6 bases). V shed 2 bases and J shed 10 bases, with 9 bases lying between them. This CDR3 is 12 amino acids long. Germline-derived CDR1 and CDR2 are SEHNR and FQNEAQ (reference sequence). CDR3 residues: CASSLPGTEQFF. In nucleotides, the CDR3 is TGTGCCAGCAGCTTACCCGGGACAGAGCAGTTCTTC.

The chain combines TRBV5-1 with TRBJ2-6; D could derive from TRBD1 or TRBD2 (5 bases each). Germline CDR1 reads SGHRS; CDR2 reads YFSETQ. This CDR3 has 18 amino acids. V was clipped by 0 bases and J by 2 bases, with 15 bases between them. The CDR3 is CASSLGQTKTAGANVLTF. CDR3 DNA: TGCGCCAGCAGCTTGGGACAGACTAAAACGGCTGGGGCCAACGTCCTGACTTTC.

The rearrangement links TRBV7-3 to TRBJ1-2; D unresolved. CDR1 and CDR2 from the germline V gene are SGHTA and FQGTGA. The CDR3 sequence is 12 residues long. Trimming took 0 bases from V and 7 from J, leaving 6 bases between them. In DNA form, the CDR3 reads TGTGCCAGCAGCTTAACGAGGAGTGGCTACACCTTC. Protein product: CASSLTRSGYTF.